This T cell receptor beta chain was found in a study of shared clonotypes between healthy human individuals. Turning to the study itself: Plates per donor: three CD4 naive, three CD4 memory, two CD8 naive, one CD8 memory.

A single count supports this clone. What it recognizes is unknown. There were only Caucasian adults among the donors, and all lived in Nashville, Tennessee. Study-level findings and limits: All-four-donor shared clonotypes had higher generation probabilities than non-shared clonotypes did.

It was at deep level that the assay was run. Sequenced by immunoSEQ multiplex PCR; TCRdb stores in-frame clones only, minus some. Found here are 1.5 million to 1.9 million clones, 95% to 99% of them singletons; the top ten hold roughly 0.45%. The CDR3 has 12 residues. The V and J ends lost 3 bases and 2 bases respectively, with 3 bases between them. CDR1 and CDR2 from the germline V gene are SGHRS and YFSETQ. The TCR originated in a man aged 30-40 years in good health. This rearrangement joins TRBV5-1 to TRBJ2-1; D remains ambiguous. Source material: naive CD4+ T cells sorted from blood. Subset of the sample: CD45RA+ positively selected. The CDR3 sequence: CASSSTYNEQFF. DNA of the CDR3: TGCGCCAGCAGCTCGACCTACAATGAGCAGTTCTTC.